This T cell receptor beta chain is drawn from a study of tumor and adjacent non-tumor tissue in lung cancer. About the research overall: Patients comprised some eleven adenocarcinoma, a couple of squamous cell carcinoma and 1 small cell lung cancer. Findings and limits, study-wide: Higher tumor TCR diversity was associated with shorter survival. Compared with tumor, normal lung showed significantly lower TCR diversity.

Details on this clonotype: Its cognate antigen is unknown.

TCRbeta libraries were built with three rounds of nested PCR, modified from ARM-PCR. MiXCR was run by TCRdb on the multiplex PCR reads, yielding one entry per CDR3 protein. The sample has over 60,000 distinct CDR3 sequences; 73% are singletons. The template was RNA from unsorted bulk tissue. Between August and November 2014, newly diagnosed, chemotherapy-naive lung cancer patients underwent thoracic surgery in China. Germline CDR1 reads DFQATT; CDR2 reads SNEGSKA (reference sequence). This CDR3 is built from 15 residues. Trimming removed 5 bases at V and 4 bases at J, with 19 bases between. V is TRBV20-1 and J is TRBJ2-3, with D unresolved. Sequences were obtained from lung tumor tissue. The sequence was obtained from a man aged 60 to 69 with non-small cell lung cancer. For the CDR3, the DNA is TGCAGTGCTCACCCACCAGCCCAGGCGGCAGATACGCAGTATTTT. Translating gives CSAHPPAQAADTQYF.